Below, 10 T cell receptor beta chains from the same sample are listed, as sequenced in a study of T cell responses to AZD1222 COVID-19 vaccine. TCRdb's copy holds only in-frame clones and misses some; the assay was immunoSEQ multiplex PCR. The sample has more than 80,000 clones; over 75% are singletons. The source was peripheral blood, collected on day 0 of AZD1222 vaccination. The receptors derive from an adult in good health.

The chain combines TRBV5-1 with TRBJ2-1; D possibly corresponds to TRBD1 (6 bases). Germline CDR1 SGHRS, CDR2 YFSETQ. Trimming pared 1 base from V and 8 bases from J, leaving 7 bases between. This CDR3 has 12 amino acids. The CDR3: CASSLQGYEQFF. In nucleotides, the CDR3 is TGCGCCAGCAGCTTGCAGGGGTATGAGCAGTTCTTC.

The CDR3 region has the DNA TGTGCCAGCAGTTTATACCCGAGCTCCTACGAGCAGTACTTC. Amino acids: CASSLYPSSYEQYF. The rearrangement uses TRBV27 and TRBJ2-7, with D unresolved. CDR1 MNHEY and CDR2 SMNVEV come from the germline V gene (reference sequence). CDR3 length: 14 residues. Trimming stripped 1 base from V and 0 bases from J, with 7 bases between.

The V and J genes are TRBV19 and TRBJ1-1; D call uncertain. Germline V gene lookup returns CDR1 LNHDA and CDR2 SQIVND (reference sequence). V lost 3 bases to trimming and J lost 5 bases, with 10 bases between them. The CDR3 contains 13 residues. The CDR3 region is CASSIGSRTEAFF. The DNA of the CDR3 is TGTGCCAGTAGTATCGGGAGTCGGACTGAAGCTTTCTTT.

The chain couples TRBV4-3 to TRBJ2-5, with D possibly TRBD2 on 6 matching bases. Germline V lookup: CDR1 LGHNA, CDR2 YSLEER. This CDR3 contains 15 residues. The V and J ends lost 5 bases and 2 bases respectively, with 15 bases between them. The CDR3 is CASSAIRDLQETQYF. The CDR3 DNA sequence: TGCGCCAGCAGCGCTATCCGGGACTTACAAGAGACCCAGTACTTC.

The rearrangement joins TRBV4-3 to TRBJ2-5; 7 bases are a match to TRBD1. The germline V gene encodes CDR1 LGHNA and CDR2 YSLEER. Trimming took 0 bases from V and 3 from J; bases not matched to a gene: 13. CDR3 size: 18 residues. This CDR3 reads CASSQEPVTGMGEETQYF. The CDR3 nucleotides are TGCGCCAGCAGCCAAGAACCGGTGACAGGGATGGGGGAAGAGACCCAGTACTTC.

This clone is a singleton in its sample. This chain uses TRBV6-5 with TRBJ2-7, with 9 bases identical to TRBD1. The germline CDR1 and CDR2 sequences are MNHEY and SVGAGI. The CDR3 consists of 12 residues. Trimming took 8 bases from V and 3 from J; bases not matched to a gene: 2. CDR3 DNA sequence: TGTGCCAGCTCGGACAGGGGCTACGAGCAGTACTTC. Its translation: CASSDRGYEQYF.

The CDR3 loop is CAISGQGFMNEQFF. DNA for the CDR3: TGTGCCATCAGCGGACAGGGGTTTATGAATGAGCAGTTCTTC. The chain carries TRBV10-3 and TRBJ2-1; 9 bases are shared with TRBD1. J was trimmed by 7 bases and V by 6 bases; bases with no gene match: 7. In germline, CDR1 is ENHRY, CDR2 SYGVKD. The CDR3 has 14 amino acids.

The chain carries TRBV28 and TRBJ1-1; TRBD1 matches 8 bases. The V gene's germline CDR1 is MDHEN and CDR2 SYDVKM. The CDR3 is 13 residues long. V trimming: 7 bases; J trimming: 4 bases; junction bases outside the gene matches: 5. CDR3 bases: TGTGCCAGCACCTCACAGGGGGGCACTGAAGCTTTCTTT. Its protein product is CASTSQGGTEAFF.

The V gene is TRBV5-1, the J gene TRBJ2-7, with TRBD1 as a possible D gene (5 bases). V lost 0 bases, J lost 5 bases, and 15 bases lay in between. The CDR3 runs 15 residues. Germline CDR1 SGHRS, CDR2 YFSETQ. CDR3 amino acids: CASSLESGIFHEQYF. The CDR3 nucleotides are TGCGCCAGCAGCTTGGAATCAGGGATATTCCACGAGCAGTACTTC.

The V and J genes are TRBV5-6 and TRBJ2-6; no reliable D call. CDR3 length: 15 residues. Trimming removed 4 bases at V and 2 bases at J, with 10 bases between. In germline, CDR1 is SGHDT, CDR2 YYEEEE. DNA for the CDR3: TGTGCCAGCAGCCTCCAGTGGGCTGGGGCCAACGTCCTGACTTTC. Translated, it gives CASSLQWAGANVLTF.